This T cell receptor beta chain was sequenced for a study of cytomegalovirus exposure and HLA in healthy donors. Study-level points and caveats: Most subjects had HLA-A and HLA-B alleles reportedly predicted accurately by TCR beta sequences. The study recorded 164 TCR beta chains that were cytomegalovirus-associated. Rare TCR sequences dominated, though some public TCRs recurred in many donors.

Germline CDR1 and CDR2: SQVTM and ANQGSEA. The CDR3 has 13 residues. Trimming took 4 bases from V and 3 from J; bases not matched to a gene: 5. The PCR used 60 Vbeta and 13 Jbeta primers. The data were produced by immunoSEQ multiplex PCR, yet TCRdb's version contains in-frame clones alone and is incomplete. Counted here are around 130,000 clones, 75% to 85% occurring once; the ten biggest clones make up roughly 2.5%. Remarks on this clone: The antigen remains unidentified.

The rearrangement uses TRBV29-1 and TRBJ1-2; 7 bases are shared with TRBD1. The receptor was derived from a man in his thirties or forties in good health and CMV-seronegative. The sequencing input was PBMCs. This CDR3 is CSVGGQTYYGYTF. DNA of the CDR3: TGCAGCGTTGGGGGACAGACGTACTATGGCTACACCTTC.